This entry lists 3 T cell receptor beta chains sequenced from one sample in a study of regulatory T cells in long-lasting Graves disease. Arm-PCR with iRepertoire HTBI primers amplified the CDR3 regions for these TCR beta libraries. TCRdb independently ran MiXCR on the multiplex PCR reads; one entry per CDR3 protein. Of about 470,000 distinct CDR3 sequences detected, under 25% appear once; the ten largest clones hold 6.5% to 10%. Documented time point: persistent/refractory GD, antithyroid drugs over 5 years with positive TRAb. The TCR library was prepared using RNA isolated from PBMCs. Sequenced here: peripheral blood mononuclear cells (PBMCs), sampled when the disease was refractory, from a patient treated with antithyroid drugs. These receptors were taken from a female donor with Graves disease.

This clonotype occurred many times. The J gene is TRBJ1-4, the V gene TRBV27; D remains unclear. Germline assignment: CDR1 MNHEY and CDR2 SMNVEV (reference sequence). This CDR3 contains 13 residues. V was shortened by 4 bases and J by 8 bases, with 11 bases between the two germline ends. CDR3 sequence (DNA): TGTGCCAGCAGTTCGCGAGGGAGAGAAAAACTGTTTTTT. Translation gives CASSSRGREKLFF.

V gene TRBV4-1 combines with J gene TRBJ1-3, with 9 positions matching TRBD1. The CDR3 contains 16 residues. Germline loops: CDR1 MGHRA, CDR2 YSYEKL. Losses at the gene ends were 2 bases for V and 6 bases for J; bases not matched to a gene: 8. CDR3 DNA: TGCGCCAGCAGCCAATATTACAGGGGGCAGGAAAACACCATATATTTT. It translates to CASSQYYRGQENTIYF.

This clonotype was seen repeatedly, ten times or more. The chain is built from TRBV3-1 and TRBJ2-5; D unresolved. Germline CDR1 is LGHDT and CDR2 is YNNKEL (reference sequence). This CDR3 spans 15 amino acids. Deletions cut 3 bases from V and 4 bases from J, with 15 bases between. CDR3 coding DNA: TGTGCCAGCAGCCACAGCGTAGGGTCAGGAGAGACCCAGTACTTC. Residues: CASSHSVGSGETQYF.